Below, 21 T cell receptor beta chains from the same sample are listed, as sequenced in a study of T cell responses to AZD1222 COVID-19 vaccine. Sequencing used immunoSEQ multiplex PCR; TCRdb keeps in-frame clones, though not all of them. In the table there are about 130,000 clones, about 90% of which are singletons. Sequences were derived from peripheral blood, sampled on day 0 of AZD1222 vaccination. These receptors were obtained from an adult in good health.

The V gene is TRBV7-9, the J gene TRBJ1-2; 10 nucleotides align to TRBD1. CDR3 length: 14 residues. J lost 4 bases, V lost 5 bases, and 4 bases had no gene match. The germline V gene has CDR1 SEHNR and CDR2 FQNEAQ (reference sequence). CDR3 DNA: TGTGCCAGCAGCCGGCGGACAGGGGGCTATGGCTACACCTTC. It is translated as CASSRRTGGYGYTF.

This sequence joins TRBV13 and TRBJ1-1; D gene ambiguous. The germline V gene encodes CDR1 PRHDT and CDR2 FYEKMQ (reference sequence). This CDR3 region has 15 residues. Trimming pared 1 base from V and 12 bases from J, leaving 21 bases between. The CDR3 is CASSLVSSGPQRTFF. The CDR3 DNA is TGTGCCAGCAGCTTAGTATCTTCGGGTCCCCAGCGCACTTTCTTT.

This sequence joins TRBV12-3 or TRBV12-4 and TRBJ2-2; no clear D. The CDR3 runs 12 residues. V gave up 6 bases and J gave up 10 bases, with 12 bases separating them. Here the CDR3 DNA reads TGTGCCAGCAGCTTCCTAGTACAGGAGCTGTTTTTT. Amino acids: CASSFLVQELFF.

This chain joins TRBV29-1 and TRBJ1-3; TRBD1 might be the D (5 bases). The CDR3 covers 13 residues. The germline V gene encodes CDR1 SQVTM and CDR2 ANQGSEA. CDR3 region: CSVVGGAGNTIYF. CDR3 sequence (DNA): TGCAGTGTAGTTGGGGGTGCTGGAAACACCATATATTTT.

This clone has only one observation. V gene TRBV18 combines with J gene TRBJ1-3; weak D call: TRBD1 (5 bases). Trimming left V 3 bases short and J 2 bases short, with 11 bases between. Germline V gives CDR1 KGHSH, CDR2 LQKENI. The CDR3 contains 15 residues. This CDR3 reads CASSPGTAAGNTIYF. The DNA of the CDR3 is TGTGCCAGCTCACCCGGGACGGCCGCTGGAAACACCATATATTTT.

The rearrangement uses TRBV7-3 and TRBJ2-7; TRBD1 matches at 9 bases. Germline CDR1 SGHTA, CDR2 FQGTGA. V was pared by 5 bases and J by 6 bases, with 11 bases of the junction left unmatched. The CDR3 runs 15 residues. The CDR3 DNA follows: TGTGCCAGCAGCCATCAGGGGGACAGGGTCAGCGAGCAGTACTTC. Residues: CASSHQGDRVSEQYF.

The chain has TRBV11-2 and TRBJ2-1; D is unclear. Trimming pared 4 bases from V and 8 bases from J, leaving 18 bases between. From germline, CDR1 is SGHAT and CDR2 FQNNGV. The CDR3 spans 15 residues. CDR3 residues: CASSSQLVKHDEQFF. CDR3 in DNA: TGTGCCAGCAGCTCGCAACTTGTAAAACACGATGAGCAGTTCTTC.

CDR3 sequence reads: CASSQDAGGSRKLFF. In nucleotides, the CDR3 is TGCGCCAGCAGCCAAGATGCGGGGGGCTCTAGGAAACTGTTTTTT. The chain uses TRBV4-1 and TRBJ1-4; a possible D gene is TRBD1 (6 bases). The CDR3 is 15 residues long. V was pared by 0 bases and J by 11 bases, with 16 bases between. Germline V gene data show CDR1 as MGHRA and CDR2 as YSYEKL.

This sequence joins TRBV15 and TRBJ2-1; 8 bases fit TRBD1. V gave up 0 bases and J gave up 15 bases; unmatched junction bases: 4. This CDR3 comprises 12 residues. Germline CDR1 and CDR2: LNHNV and YYDKDF (reference sequence). DNA of the CDR3: TGTGCCACCAGCAGAGATAGGACAGGGCGGTTCTTC. It specifies CATSRDRTGRFF.

The chain uses TRBV9 and TRBJ2-3; D is perhaps TRBD1 or TRBD2 (6 bases each). In germline, CDR1 is SGDLS, CDR2 YYNGEE. The CDR3 is 16 residues long. Trimming shortened V by 4 bases and J by 0 bases, and 15 bases separated the two germline ends. The CDR3 region is CASSPTGARSTDTQYF. The DNA for the CDR3 is TGTGCCAGCAGCCCTACGGGGGCCCGAAGCACAGATACGCAGTATTTT. Looking up the rest from reference TRBV9 and TRBJ2-3 gives the full variable domain: DSGVTQTPKHLITATGQRVTLRCSPRSGDLSVYWYQQSLDQGLQFLIQYYNGEERAKGNILERFSAQQFPDLHSELNLSSLELGDSALYFCASSPTGARSTDTQYFGPGTRLTVL.

The CDR3 DNA is TGTGCCACCAGTGACGCACCGGTCCCTTCACGGAGATCTGGAAACACCATATATTTT. Translating it yields CATSDAPVPSRRSGNTIYF. This chain uses TRBV24-1 with TRBJ1-3; D gene unclear. This CDR3 region has 19 residues. Germline V gene data show CDR1 as KGHDR and CDR2 as SFDVKD. V was shortened by 4 bases and J by 1 base, with 22 bases between the two germline ends.

The chain recombines TRBV24-1 with TRBJ2-7; a weak D match, TRBD1 (5 bases). The germline V gene has CDR1 KGHDR and CDR2 SFDVKD. Trimming stripped 4 bases from V and 1 base from J, with 10 bases between. There are 14 residues in the CDR3. CDR3: CATSEKGQSYEQYF. In DNA form, the CDR3 reads TGTGCCACCAGTGAAAAGGGGCAGTCCTACGAGCAGTACTTC.

With regard to this clone: This sample includes further DNA sequences coding for the same CDR3. V and J are TRBV18 and TRBJ1-5, with D possibly matching TRBD1 (5 bases). This CDR3 comprises 14 residues. Germline CDR1 reads KGHSH; CDR2 reads LQKENI. The V gene lost 3 bases and the J gene lost 3 bases, with 9 bases spanning the gap. CDR3 sequence reads: CASSPQGDNQPQHF. The CDR3 nucleotides read TGTGCCAGCTCACCCCAGGGAGACAATCAGCCCCAGCATTTT. The complete variable domain, with remaining parts taken from reference TRBV18 and TRBJ1-5, reads NAGVMQNPRHLVRRRGQEARLRCSPMKGHSHVYWYRQLPEEGLKFMVYLQKENIIDESGMPKERFSAEFPKEGPSILRIQQVVRGDSAAYFCASSPQGDNQPQHFGDGTRLSIL.

This chain joins TRBV2 and TRBJ2-7; 8 bases align to TRBD2. Germline V gene lookup returns CDR1 SNHLY and CDR2 FYNNEI. V was clipped by 8 bases and J by 4 bases; unmatched bases: 1. The length of the CDR3 is 11 residues. The CDR3 reads CASSSGYEQYF. Here the CDR3 DNA reads TGTGCCAGCTCTAGCGGGTACGAGCAGTACTTC.

The V call is TRBV30, the J call TRBJ1-5; tentative D call: TRBD1 (5 bases). The CDR3 is 15 residues long. Germline CDR1 reads GTSNPN; CDR2 reads SVGIG (reference sequence). V was trimmed by 5 bases and J by 2 bases, leaving 16 bases between them. For the CDR3, the DNA is TGTGCCTGGGGCCCCCTGGGAGGGGGCAATCAGCCCCAGCATTTT. It is translated as CAWGPLGGGNQPQHF.

This clone was counted once. The rearrangement links TRBV5-1 to TRBJ2-7; maybe TRBD2 (7 bases). Trimming removed 0 bases at V and 6 bases at J, with 13 bases between. The CDR3 extends over 14 amino acids. Looked up from germline, CDR1 is SGHRS and CDR2 is YFSETQ. The CDR3 is CASSLDREGGEQYF. The CDR3, as DNA: TGCGCCAGCAGCTTGGACAGGGAGGGCGGCGAGCAGTACTTC. Based on the CDR3 plus reference TRBV5-1 and TRBJ2-7, the full variable domain is KAGVTQTPRYLIKTRGQQVTLSCSPISGHRSVSWYQQTPGQGLQFLFEYFSETQRNKGNFPGRFSGRQFSNSRSEMNVSTLELGDSALYLCASSLDREGGEQYFGPGTRLTVT.

This clone was seen a handful of times. This rearrangement joins TRBV19 to TRBJ2-1; a possible D gene is TRBD1 (6 bases). Germline CDR1 and CDR2: LNHDA and SQIVND (reference sequence). The CDR3 length is 14 residues. Trimming took 4 bases from V and 7 from J, leaving 14 bases between them. The CDR3 spells CASSTDRTPNEQFF. As DNA, the CDR3 is TGTGCCAGTAGTACCGACAGGACCCCGAATGAGCAGTTCTTC.

V and J are TRBV28 and TRBJ2-7; no clear D gene. Per germline, CDR1 MDHEN and CDR2 SYDVKM. The CDR3 runs 11 residues. V gave up 2 bases and J gave up 3 bases, with 2 bases separating them. The CDR3 is CASSLLYEQYF. The CDR3 nucleotides are TGTGCCAGCAGTTTACTCTACGAGCAGTACTTC.

The V and J genes are TRBV14 and TRBJ2-3; D is ambiguous. The CDR3 spans 14 residues. Germline V lookup: CDR1 SGHDN, CDR2 FVKESK. V lost 1 base, J lost 4 bases, and 9 bases lay in between. CDR3: CASSQGVWADTQYF. The CDR3 DNA follows: TGTGCCAGCAGCCAAGGGGTATGGGCAGATACGCAGTATTTT.

V gene TRBV5-1 combines with J gene TRBJ1-6, with a possible D match to TRBD1 (6 bases). The CDR3 has 14 amino acids. Between the trimmed V and J ends, which lost 8 bases and 7 bases, there was a span of 16 bases. CDR1 is SGHRS and CDR2 is YFSETQ in the germline V gene. CDR3 loop: CASRDIRGNSPLHF. DNA of the CDR3: TGCGCCAGTCGGGACATAAGGGGAAATTCACCCCTCCACTTT.

This clone was seen once. This sequence joins TRBV7-2 and TRBJ2-3; D is perhaps TRBD2 (5 bases). V lost 3 bases to trimming and J lost 8 bases, with 9 bases between them. CDR1 is SGHTA, CDR2 FQGNSA, per germline. There are 12 residues in the CDR3. In DNA form, the CDR3 reads TGTGCCAGCAGCTTTATGAGCGGTACGCAGTATTTT. As protein: CASSFMSGTQYF. Looking up the rest from reference TRBV7-2 and TRBJ2-3 gives the full variable domain: GAGVSQSPSNKVTEKGKDVELRCDPISGHTALYWYRQSLGQGLEFLIYFQGNSAPDKSGLPSDRFSAERTGGSVSTLTIQRTQQEDSAVYLCASSFMSGTQYFGPGTRLTVL.